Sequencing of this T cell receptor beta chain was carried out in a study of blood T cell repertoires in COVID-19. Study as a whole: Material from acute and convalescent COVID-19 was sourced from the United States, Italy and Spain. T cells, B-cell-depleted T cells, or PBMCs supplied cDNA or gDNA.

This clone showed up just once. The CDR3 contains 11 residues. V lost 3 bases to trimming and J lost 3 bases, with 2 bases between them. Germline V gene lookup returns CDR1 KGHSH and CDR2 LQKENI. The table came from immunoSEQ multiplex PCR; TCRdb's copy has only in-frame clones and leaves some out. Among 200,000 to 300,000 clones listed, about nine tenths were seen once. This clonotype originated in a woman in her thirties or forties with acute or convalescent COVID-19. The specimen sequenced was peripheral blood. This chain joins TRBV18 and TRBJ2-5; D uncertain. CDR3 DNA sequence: TGTGCCAGCTCACCCAAAGAGACCCAGTACTTC. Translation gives CASSPKETQYF.